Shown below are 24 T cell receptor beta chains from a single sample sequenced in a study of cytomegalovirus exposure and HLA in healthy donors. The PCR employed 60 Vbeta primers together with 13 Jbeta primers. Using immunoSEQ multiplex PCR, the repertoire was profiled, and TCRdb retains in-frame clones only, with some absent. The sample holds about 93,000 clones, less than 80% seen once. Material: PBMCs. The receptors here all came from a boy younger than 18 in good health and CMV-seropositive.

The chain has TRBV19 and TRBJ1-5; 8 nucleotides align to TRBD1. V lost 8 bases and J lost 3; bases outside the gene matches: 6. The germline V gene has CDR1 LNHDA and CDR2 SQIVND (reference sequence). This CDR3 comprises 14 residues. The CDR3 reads CASADRDPNQPQHF. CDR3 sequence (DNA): TGTGCCAGTGCGGACAGGGATCCCAATCAGCCCCAGCATTTT.

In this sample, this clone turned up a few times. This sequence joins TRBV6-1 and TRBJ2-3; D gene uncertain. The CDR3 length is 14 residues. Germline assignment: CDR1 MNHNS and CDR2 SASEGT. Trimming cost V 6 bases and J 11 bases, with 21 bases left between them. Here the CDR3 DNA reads TGTGCCAGCAGCCGTGGAGTTGAGGTGAATTTGCAGTATTTT. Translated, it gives CASSRGVEVNLQYF.

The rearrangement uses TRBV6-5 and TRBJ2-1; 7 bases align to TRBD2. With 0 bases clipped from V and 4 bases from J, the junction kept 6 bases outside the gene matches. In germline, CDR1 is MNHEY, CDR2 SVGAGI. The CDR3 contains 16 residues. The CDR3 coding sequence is TGTGCCAGCAGTTACTCGTTATTCGGGAGGTACAATGAGCAGTTCTTC. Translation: CASSYSLFGRYNEQFF.

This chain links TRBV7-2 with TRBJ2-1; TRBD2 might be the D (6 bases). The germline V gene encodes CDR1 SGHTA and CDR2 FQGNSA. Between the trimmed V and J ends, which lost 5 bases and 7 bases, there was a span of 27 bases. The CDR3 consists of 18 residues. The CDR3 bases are TGTGCCAGCAGCCCCCGAGGTTGGCGGGTGCAACGGGGGAATGAGCAGTTCTTC. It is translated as CASSPRGWRVQRGNEQFF.

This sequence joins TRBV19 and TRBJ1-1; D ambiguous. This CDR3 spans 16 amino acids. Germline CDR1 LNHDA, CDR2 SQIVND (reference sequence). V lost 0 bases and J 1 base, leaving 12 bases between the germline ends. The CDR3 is CASSIETHIPNTEAFF. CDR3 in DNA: TGTGCCAGTAGTATAGAAACCCACATTCCGAACACTGAAGCTTTCTTT.

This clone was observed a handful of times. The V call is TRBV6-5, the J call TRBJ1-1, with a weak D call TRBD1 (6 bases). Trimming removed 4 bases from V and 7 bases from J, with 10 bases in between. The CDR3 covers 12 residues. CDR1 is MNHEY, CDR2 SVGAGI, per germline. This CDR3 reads CASSLRGGEAFF. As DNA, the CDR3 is TGTGCCAGCAGTTTAAGGGGGGGTGAAGCTTTCTTT.

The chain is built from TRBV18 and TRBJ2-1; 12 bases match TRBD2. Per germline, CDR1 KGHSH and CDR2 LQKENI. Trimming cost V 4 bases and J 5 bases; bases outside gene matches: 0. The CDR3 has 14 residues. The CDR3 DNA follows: TGTGCCAGCTCACGACTAGCGGGGGACAATGAGCAGTTCTTC. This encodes CASSRLAGDNEQFF.

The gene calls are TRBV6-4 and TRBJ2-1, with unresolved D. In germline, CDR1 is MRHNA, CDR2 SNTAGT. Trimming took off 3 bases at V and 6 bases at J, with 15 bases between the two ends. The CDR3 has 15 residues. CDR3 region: CASSERQDGSNEQFF. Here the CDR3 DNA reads TGTGCCAGCAGTGAAAGGCAGGATGGGTCCAATGAGCAGTTCTTC.

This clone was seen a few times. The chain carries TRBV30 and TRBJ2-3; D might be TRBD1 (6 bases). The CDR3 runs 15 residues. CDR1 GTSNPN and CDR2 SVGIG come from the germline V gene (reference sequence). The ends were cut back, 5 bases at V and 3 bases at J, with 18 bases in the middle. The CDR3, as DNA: TGTGCCTGGGGGAGCGGCAGGGGAAGTACAGATACGCAGTATTTT. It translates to CAWGSGRGSTDTQYF.

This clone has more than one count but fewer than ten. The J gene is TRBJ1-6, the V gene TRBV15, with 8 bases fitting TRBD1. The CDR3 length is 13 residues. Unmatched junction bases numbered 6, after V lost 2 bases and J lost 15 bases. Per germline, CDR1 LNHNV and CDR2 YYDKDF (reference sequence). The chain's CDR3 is CATSRRKDRDLHF. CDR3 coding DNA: TGTGCCACCAGCAGACGAAAGGACAGGGACCTCCACTTT.

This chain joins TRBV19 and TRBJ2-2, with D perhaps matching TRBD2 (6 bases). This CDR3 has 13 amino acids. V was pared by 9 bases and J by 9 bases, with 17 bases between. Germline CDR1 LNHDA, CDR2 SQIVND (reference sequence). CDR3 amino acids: CASSTGGAWELFF. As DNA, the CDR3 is TGTGCCAGCAGCACTGGAGGGGCCTGGGAGCTGTTTTTT.

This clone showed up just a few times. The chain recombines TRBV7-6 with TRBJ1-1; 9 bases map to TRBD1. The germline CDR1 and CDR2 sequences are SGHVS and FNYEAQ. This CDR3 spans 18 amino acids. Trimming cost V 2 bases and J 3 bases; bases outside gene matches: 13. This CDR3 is CASSLYPPGQGFYTEAFF. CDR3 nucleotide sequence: TGTGCCAGCAGCTTATATCCCCCCGGACAGGGGTTCTACACTGAAGCTTTCTTT.

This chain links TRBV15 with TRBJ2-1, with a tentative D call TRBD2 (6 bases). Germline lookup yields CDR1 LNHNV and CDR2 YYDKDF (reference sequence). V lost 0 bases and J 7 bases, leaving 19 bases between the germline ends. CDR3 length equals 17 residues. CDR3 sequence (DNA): TGTGCCACCAGCAGAGACCCACGATCCGGGACTCAAAATGAGCAGTTCTTC. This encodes CATSRDPRSGTQNEQFF. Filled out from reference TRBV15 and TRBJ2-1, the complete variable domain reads DAMVIQNPRYQVTQFGKPVTLSCSQTLNHNVMYWYQQKSSQAPKLLFHYYDKDFNNEADTPDNFQSRRPNTSFCFLDIRSPGLGDTAMYLCATSRDPRSGTQNEQFFGPGTRLTVL.

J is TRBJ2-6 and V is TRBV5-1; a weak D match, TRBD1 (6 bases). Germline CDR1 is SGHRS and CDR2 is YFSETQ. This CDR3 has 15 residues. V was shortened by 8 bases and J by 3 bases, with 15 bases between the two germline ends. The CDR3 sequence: CASGGSLVGANVLTF. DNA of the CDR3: TGCGCCAGTGGGGGCAGCCTTGTTGGGGCCAACGTCCTGACTTTC.

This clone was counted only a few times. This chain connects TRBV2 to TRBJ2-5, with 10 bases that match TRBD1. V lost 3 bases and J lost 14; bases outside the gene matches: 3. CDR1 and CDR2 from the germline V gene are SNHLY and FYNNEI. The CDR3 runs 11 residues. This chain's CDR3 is CASSEDRGTYF. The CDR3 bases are TGTGCCAGCAGTGAGGACAGGGGGACTTACTTC.

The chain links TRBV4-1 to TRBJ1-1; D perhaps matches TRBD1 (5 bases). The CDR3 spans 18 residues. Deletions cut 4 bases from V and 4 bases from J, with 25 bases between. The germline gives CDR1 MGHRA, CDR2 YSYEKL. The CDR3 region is CASSPQLVGGGTLTEAFF. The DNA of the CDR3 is TGCGCCAGCAGCCCTCAATTGGTGGGAGGAGGGACGCTCACTGAAGCTTTCTTT.

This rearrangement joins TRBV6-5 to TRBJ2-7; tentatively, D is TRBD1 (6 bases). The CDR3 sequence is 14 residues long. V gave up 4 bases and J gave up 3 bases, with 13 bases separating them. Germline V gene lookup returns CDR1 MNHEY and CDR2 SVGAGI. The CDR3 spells CASSSRGPVYEQYF. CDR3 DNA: TGTGCCAGCAGTTCCAGGGGACCAGTCTACGAGCAGTACTTC.

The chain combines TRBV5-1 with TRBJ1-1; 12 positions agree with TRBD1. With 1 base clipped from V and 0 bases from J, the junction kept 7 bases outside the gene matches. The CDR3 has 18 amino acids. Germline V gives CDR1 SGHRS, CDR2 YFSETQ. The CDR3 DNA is TGCGCCAGCAGCTTGTTACCTGGGACAGGGGGCATGAACACTGAAGCTTTCTTT. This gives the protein CASSLLPGTGGMNTEAFF.

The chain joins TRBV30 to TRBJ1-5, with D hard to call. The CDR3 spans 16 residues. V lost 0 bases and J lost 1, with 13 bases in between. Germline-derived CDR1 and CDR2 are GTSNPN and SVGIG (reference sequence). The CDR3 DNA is TGTGCCTGGAGTGTAATGGGAGTCGGGAGCAATCAGCCCCAGCATTTT. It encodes CAWSVMGVGSNQPQHF.

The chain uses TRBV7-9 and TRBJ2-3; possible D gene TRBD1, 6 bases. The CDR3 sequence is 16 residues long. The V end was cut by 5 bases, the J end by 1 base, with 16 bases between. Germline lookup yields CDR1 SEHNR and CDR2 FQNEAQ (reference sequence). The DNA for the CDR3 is TGTGCCAGCAGCAAATCAGGGGCCGGGGGCACAGATACGCAGTATTTT. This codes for CASSKSGAGGTDTQYF.

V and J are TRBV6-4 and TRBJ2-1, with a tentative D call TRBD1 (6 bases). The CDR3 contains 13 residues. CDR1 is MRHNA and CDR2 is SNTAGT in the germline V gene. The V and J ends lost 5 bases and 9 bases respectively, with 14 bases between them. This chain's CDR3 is CASSLDRASEQFF. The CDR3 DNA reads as TGTGCCAGCAGTCTGGACAGAGCCAGTGAGCAGTTCTTC.

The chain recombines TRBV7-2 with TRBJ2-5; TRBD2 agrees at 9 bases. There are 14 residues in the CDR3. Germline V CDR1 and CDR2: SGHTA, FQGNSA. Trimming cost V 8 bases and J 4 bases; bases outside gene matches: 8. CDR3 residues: CASAVAGEGETQYF. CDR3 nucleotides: TGTGCCAGCGCGGTAGCGGGAGAGGGAGAGACCCAGTACTTC.

In nucleotides, the CDR3 is TGTGCCAGCAGCCAGACAGGGTGGGTTGGCTACACCTTC. This sequence encodes CASSQTGWVGYTF. This rearrangement joins TRBV4-2 to TRBJ1-2; 7 bases map to TRBD1. Per germline, CDR1 LGHNA and CDR2 YNFKEQ. CDR3 size: 13 residues. Germline trimming cut 3 bases from V and 7 bases from J; bases unmatched to any gene: 5.

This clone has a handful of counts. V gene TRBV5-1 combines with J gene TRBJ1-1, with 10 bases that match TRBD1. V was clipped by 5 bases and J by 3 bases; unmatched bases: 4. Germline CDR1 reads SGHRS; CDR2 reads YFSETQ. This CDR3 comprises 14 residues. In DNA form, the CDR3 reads TGCGCCAGCAGAAGGGACAGGGGTGACACTGAAGCTTTCTTT. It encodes CASRRDRGDTEAFF.